The 5 T cell receptor beta chains presented below share a single source sample, sequenced in a study of cytomegalovirus exposure and HLA in healthy donors. Researchers ran the PCR with 60 Vbeta and 13 Jbeta primers. This table comes from immunoSEQ multiplex PCR, and its TCRdb copy is limited to in-frame clones, with some not included. The top ten hold 5.5% to 7.5% of the sample, which has over 130,000 clones, roughly three fifths seen once. Sequencing used PBMCs. Receptors were obtained from a woman in her sixties or seventies in good health and CMV-seronegative.

As for this clone: A junction end diverges from the germline sequence, so it may reflect a read error. The sample has other DNA sequences that encode this CDR3 too. CDR3 sequence reads: CASSSLLRSGSTEAFF. The CDR3 nucleotides read TGTGCCAGCAGTTCCCTTTTGCGGTCCGGGAGCACTGAAGCCTTCTTT. V usage is TRBV28 and J usage is TRBJ1-1, with D unresolved. Germline lookup yields CDR1 MDHEN and CDR2 SYDVKM. This CDR3 region has 16 residues.

This sequence joins TRBV11-2 and TRBJ1-4, with 7 bases fitting TRBD1. V gave up 1 base and J gave up 8 bases; unmatched junction bases: 7. Germline CDR1 SGHAT, CDR2 FQNNGV. The CDR3 covers 15 residues. The DNA for the CDR3 is TGTGCCAGCAGCTTAGTCGCAGGGGGTGGAGAAAAACTGTTTTTT. Its translation is CASSLVAGGGEKLFF.

This clone has just one count. This chain uses TRBV19 with TRBJ2-4; D gene uncertain. The germline V gene has CDR1 LNHDA and CDR2 SQIVND (reference sequence). V lost 7 bases to trimming and J lost 0 bases, with 16 bases between them. This CDR3 contains 16 residues. The CDR3 here is CASTTNAILAKNIQYF. The CDR3 nucleotides read TGTGCCAGTACTACGAACGCCATCCTAGCCAAAAACATTCAGTACTTC.

V is TRBV9 and J is TRBJ1-6; D not resolved. Trimming pared 1 base from V and 8 bases from J, leaving 10 bases between. From germline, CDR1 is SGDLS and CDR2 YYNGEE. This CDR3 comprises 14 residues. Written as DNA, the CDR3 is TGTGCCAGCAGCGTAAAACAAGAGGATTCACCCCTCCACTTT. Protein: CASSVKQEDSPLHF.

This clone has only a few counts. The CDR3 region has the DNA TGTGCCAGCAGCTTAGACATTGGAAACACCATATATTTT. It specifies CASSLDIGNTIYF. The chain carries TRBV7-9 and TRBJ1-3; D gene unclear. V lost 1 base and J 3 bases, leaving 4 bases between the germline ends. The CDR3 is 13 residues long. CDR1 SEHNR and CDR2 FQNEAQ come from the germline V gene (reference sequence).